A single sample gave rise to the 28 T cell receptor beta chains below, sequenced in a study of response to subunit inactivated influenza vaccine. From the RT-PCR reads, TCRdb called clonotypes with MiXCR, one entry per CDR3 protein. Altogether 150,000 or so distinct CDR3 sequences are present, roughly 10% being singletons, with the ten largest covering around 40%. Sequencing used CD8+ T cells sorted from PBMCs, obtained approximately 25 months after vaccination. Source of these receptors: a man between 50 and 70 years old who received an inactivated influenza vaccine.

This rearrangement joins TRBV6-5 to TRBJ1-2; 12 bases fit TRBD1. Trimming cost V 2 bases and J 6 bases; bases outside gene matches: 4. From germline, CDR1 is MNHEY and CDR2 SVGAGI. CDR3 length: 15 residues. The CDR3 loop reads CASSYVGQGADGYTF. Here the CDR3 DNA reads TGTGCCAGCAGTTACGTGGGACAGGGGGCGGATGGCTACACCTTC.

V usage is TRBV6-1 and J usage is TRBJ1-1; D is unresolved. This CDR3 spans 10 amino acids. Trimming stripped 8 bases from V and 7 bases from J, with 8 bases between. Germline V gene sequence: CDR1 MNHNS, CDR2 SASEGT. For the CDR3, the DNA is TGTGCCAGCTTGGATTTTGAAGCTTTCTTT. This sequence encodes CASLDFEAFF.

V gene TRBV4-3 combines with J gene TRBJ2-1; tentative D call: TRBD1 (5 bases). V was pared by 0 bases and J by 0 bases, with 9 bases between. Germline CDR1 is LGHNA and CDR2 is YSLEER. This CDR3 comprises 16 residues. CDR3 sequence: CASSQDRGSSYNEQFF. In DNA, the CDR3 is TGCGCCAGCAGCCAAGATAGGGGCAGCTCCTACAATGAGCAGTTCTTC.

The CDR3 loop reads CASSPHSGNNSPLHF. In nucleotides, the CDR3 is TGCGCCAGCAGCCCTCATTCGGGGAATAATTCACCCCTCCACTTT. V usage is TRBV4-1 and J usage is TRBJ1-6; D call uncertain. Germline CDR1 MGHRA, CDR2 YSYEKL. CDR3 length: 15 residues. The V gene lost 4 bases and the J gene lost 5 bases, with 12 bases spanning the gap.

This clonotype was found a few times. The chain employs TRBV12-3 or TRBV12-4 and TRBJ2-2; D might be TRBD1 or TRBD2, each matching 5 bases. V dropped 6 bases and J dropped 7 bases, with 15 bases sitting between them. This CDR3 region has 14 residues. Written as DNA, the CDR3 is TGTGCCAGCAGCCGGGACGCCTGGGGCGGGGAGCTGTTTTTT. It codes for CASSRDAWGGELFF.

The chain joins TRBV20-1 to TRBJ2-5, with TRBD2 matching 11 bases. CDR3 size: 15 residues. CDR1 and CDR2 from the germline V gene are DFQATT and SNEGSKA (reference sequence). V lost 6 bases, J lost 1 base, and 7 bases stayed unmatched. CDR3 region: CSASTSGTAQETQYF. The CDR3 DNA follows: TGCAGTGCGTCGACTAGCGGGACGGCCCAAGAGACCCAGTACTTC.

The chain uses TRBV7-2 and TRBJ2-1; D possibly corresponds to TRBD2 (7 bases). The CDR3 sequence is 16 residues long. Per germline, CDR1 SGHTA and CDR2 FQGNSA. V was clipped by 5 bases and J by 1 base, with 15 bases between them. CDR3 nucleotides: TGTGCCAGCAGCCCCATAGAGGGGGGGTCCTACAATGAGCAGTTCTTC. Protein sequence: CASSPIEGGSYNEQFF.

Worth noting for this clonotype: The junction shows a germline mismatch at one end, possibly a read error. The chain links TRBV12-3 or TRBV12-4 to TRBJ1-5; 8 bases map to TRBD1. The CDR3 runs to 15 residues. The CDR3 bases are TGCGCCAGCAGCCTGACAGGGGCGGTTTATCAGCCCCAGCATTTT. This encodes CASSLTGAVYQPQHF.

This clonotype has just a few counts. The CDR3 here is CASSLELAVSYEQYF. The CDR3, as DNA: TGCGCCAGCAGCTTGGAACTAGCGGTCTCCTACGAGCAGTACTTC. The genes are TRBV5-1 and TRBJ2-7, with 8 positions matching TRBD2. CDR1 is SGHRS, CDR2 YFSETQ, per germline. Germline trimming cut 0 bases from V and 0 bases from J; bases unmatched to any gene: 2. The CDR3 contains 15 residues.

The chain links TRBV10-1 to TRBJ2-4; 8 bases fit TRBD1. This CDR3 contains 15 residues. Germline V gene sequence: CDR1 WNHNN, CDR2 SYGVQD (reference sequence). The V segment lost 7 bases and the J segment 1 base; nucleotides outside the gene matches: 6. CDR3 region: CASKGTGRAKNIQYF. The CDR3 DNA reads TGCGCCAGCAAGGGGACAGGAAGGGCCAAAAACATTCAGTACTTC.

The V call is TRBV3-1, the J call TRBJ2-1; D possibly corresponds to TRBD2 (5 bases). V was cut by 0 bases and J by 4 bases, with 16 bases left in between. The CDR3 covers 17 residues. Germline CDR1 is LGHDT and CDR2 is YNNKEL (reference sequence). The CDR3 DNA is TGTGCCAGCAGCCAAGATAGCTCGATAGCGCCATACAATGAGCAGTTCTTC. Encoded protein: CASSQDSSIAPYNEQFF.

This clonotype was detected a few times. V gene TRBV10-2 combines with J gene TRBJ2-1, with D possibly matching TRBD1 (5 bases). The V gene lost 5 bases and the J gene lost 9 bases, with 11 bases spanning the gap. Per germline, CDR1 WSHSY and CDR2 SAAADI. The CDR3 loop spans 12 amino acids. CDR3 sequence: CASSQGHLEQFF. The CDR3 DNA reads as TGCGCCAGCAGTCAGGGTCATCTTGAGCAGTTCTTC.

The chain links TRBV3-1 to TRBJ2-1, with 8 bases identical to TRBD2. This CDR3 is built from 14 residues. Germline V lookup: CDR1 LGHDT, CDR2 YNNKEL (reference sequence). With V trimmed by 3 bases and J by 12 bases, 10 bases remained unmatched. CDR3 in DNA: TGTGCCAGCAGCCAGGTTAGCGGGGCCTCGGGGCAGTTCTTC. It translates to CASSQVSGASGQFF.

V usage is TRBV19 and J usage is TRBJ2-7; 9 nucleotides agree with TRBD2. V shed 5 bases, J shed 2 bases, and the junction held 10 bases outside the gene matches. This CDR3 region has 16 residues. Germline CDR1 and CDR2: LNHDA and SQIVND (reference sequence). The CDR3: CASSVNGGLAAYEQYF. Here the CDR3 DNA reads TGTGCCAGTAGTGTAAACGGGGGACTAGCAGCCTACGAGCAGTACTTC.

This chain connects TRBV15 to TRBJ2-7, with 9 bases fitting TRBD1. Germline-derived CDR1 and CDR2 are LNHNV and YYDKDF (reference sequence). The CDR3 consists of 14 residues. Trimming removed 8 bases from V and 6 bases from J; junction bases left unmatched: 11. The CDR3 bases are TGTGCCACCTCCGACCCCGGGACAGGGCCCGAGCAGTACTTC. Translation: CATSDPGTGPEQYF.

This clonotype showed up just a few times. The gene calls are TRBV5-5 and TRBJ2-1; 10 nucleotides agree with TRBD2. The CDR3 has 15 amino acids. Germline V gene data show CDR1 as SGHKS and CDR2 as YYEKEE (reference sequence). The ends lost 4 bases at V and 12 bases at J; junction bases unmatched: 13. CDR3 protein: CASSPPEVAGGMQFF. The CDR3 DNA follows: TGTGCCAGCAGCCCTCCCGAGGTAGCGGGGGGAATGCAGTTCTTC. The variable domain in full, with the rest retrieved from reference TRBV5-5 and TRBJ2-1, is DAGVTQSPTHLIKTRGQQVTLRCSPISGHKSVSWYQQVLGQGPQFIFQYYEKEERGRGNFPDRFSARQFPNYSSELNVNALLLGDSALYLCASSPPEVAGGMQFFGPGTRLTVL.

This clonotype has just a few counts. The chain couples TRBV4-2 to TRBJ1-5; TRBD1 is a possible D gene (5 bases). V lost 0 bases and J lost 7, with 22 bases in between. The germline CDR1 and CDR2 sequences are LGHNA and YNFKEQ. CDR3 size: 18 residues. This CDR3 reads CASSQDTLPGLQGQPQHF. In DNA form, the CDR3 reads TGTGCCAGCAGCCAAGATACTTTGCCAGGACTCCAGGGACAGCCCCAGCATTTT.

This sequence joins TRBV25-1 and TRBJ2-7; perhaps TRBD2 as D (7 bases). The CDR3 contains 14 residues. V was shortened by 1 base and J by 5 bases, with 12 bases between the two germline ends. CDR1 and CDR2 (germline): MGHDK, SYGVNS. CDR3 protein: CASSEWSGGHEQYF. DNA of the CDR3: TGTGCCAGCAGTGAATGGTCGGGGGGCCACGAGCAGTACTTC.

This clonotype was seen only a few times. V gene TRBV4-3 combines with J gene TRBJ2-5; D might be TRBD2 (6 bases). The germline gives CDR1 LGHNA, CDR2 YSLEER. Trimming took off 4 bases at V and 3 bases at J, with 15 bases between the two ends. The CDR3 has 15 residues. This CDR3 reads CASSLTWRGKETQYF. The CDR3 DNA reads as TGCGCCAGCAGCCTGACTTGGCGGGGTAAAGAGACCCAGTACTTC.

The table lists this clonotype with a few counts. This chain uses TRBV7-9 with TRBJ2-1; possible D gene TRBD2, 5 bases. Looked up from germline, CDR1 is SEHNR and CDR2 is FQNEAQ (reference sequence). V lost 7 bases and J 8 bases, leaving 18 bases between the germline ends. This CDR3 spans 14 amino acids. The CDR3 loop reads CASTPLLAADEQFF. CDR3 bases: TGTGCCAGCACTCCTCTCCTGGCAGCGGATGAGCAGTTCTTC.

The sample holds many counts of this clonotype. This chain uses TRBV20-1 with TRBJ1-5, with unresolved D. The V gene's germline CDR1 is DFQATT and CDR2 SNEGSKA (reference sequence). The CDR3 has 13 amino acids. The V and J ends lost 3 bases and 2 bases respectively, with 8 bases between them. As DNA, the CDR3 is TGCAGTGCTAGTGCCCCGGGCAATCAGCCCCAGCATTTT. Residues: CSASAPGNQPQHF.

This clonotype has ten or more counts. DNA for the CDR3: TGTGCCAGCAGCTTCTACGGGAACACTGAAGCTTTCTTT. Its translation: CASSFYGNTEAFF. J is TRBJ1-1 and V is TRBV7-9; no firm D call. Trimming stripped 3 bases from V and 1 base from J, with 6 bases between. Germline CDR1 and CDR2: SEHNR and FQNEAQ (reference sequence). The CDR3 loop spans 13 amino acids.

This clonotype was recorded only once. An end of the junction differs from the germline gene, which may be a read error. The V and J genes are TRBV7-9 and TRBJ2-5, with 7 bases identical to TRBD1. In germline, CDR1 is SEHNR, CDR2 FQNEAQ (reference sequence). The CDR3 is 14 amino acids. As DNA, the CDR3 is TGTGCCAGCAGCCCAGGGACAGCTAGGGAGACCCAGTGCTTC. Its protein product is CASSPGTARETQCF.

The chain has TRBV5-1 and TRBJ2-1, with TRBD2 matching 7 bases. J gave up 4 bases and V 6 bases, and 7 bases lay outside the gene matches. The germline V gene encodes CDR1 SGHRS and CDR2 YFSETQ. The CDR3 runs 14 residues. The CDR3 spells CASIYGEGYNEQFF. CDR3 sequence (DNA): TGCGCCAGCATATACGGGGAGGGGTACAATGAGCAGTTCTTC.

In regard to this clonotype: An end of the junction differs from the germline gene, which may be a read error. The CDR3 nucleotides are TGTGTCAGTAGTAGCTCACCGGGACAGCATGAAAAACTGTTTTTT. Its translation: CVSSSSPGQHEKLFF. The chain combines TRBV19 with TRBJ1-4; 7 positions match TRBD1. This CDR3 contains 15 residues. Germline assignment: CDR1 LNHDA and CDR2 SQIVND (reference sequence).

There are a few counts of this clonotype. The chain combines TRBV24-1 with TRBJ2-1, with TRBD2 identical over 13 bases. The germline gives CDR1 KGHDR, CDR2 SFDVKD. V shed 3 bases and J 6 bases; nucleotides not matched to a gene: 7. The CDR3 has 17 amino acids. CDR3 loop: CATSDTGTSGIFNEQFF. CDR3 nucleotide sequence: TGTGCCACCAGTGATACCGGGACTAGCGGGATCTTCAATGAGCAGTTCTTC.

The V gene is TRBV6-1, the J gene TRBJ1-5; 12 bases align to TRBD1. V shed 6 bases, J shed 1 base, and the junction held 10 bases outside the gene matches. The germline V gene has CDR1 MNHNS and CDR2 SASEGT. CDR3 size: 18 residues. The CDR3 nucleotides are TGTGCCAGCAGGGCCCGGGACAGGGGGCGTGGGAGCAATCAGCCCCAGCATTTT. Translated: CASRARDRGRGSNQPQHF.

For this clonotype: At one end, the junction sequence differs from germline, possibly due to a read error. V gene TRBV9 combines with J gene TRBJ2-1; a weak D match, TRBD1 (6 bases). The germline V gene has CDR1 SGDLS and CDR2 YYNGEE. The CDR3 has 14 amino acids. As DNA, the CDR3 is TGTGCCAGCACCGTAGGGGGTTGGGGAGATGAGCAGTTCTTC. Its translation: CASTVGGWGDEQFF.